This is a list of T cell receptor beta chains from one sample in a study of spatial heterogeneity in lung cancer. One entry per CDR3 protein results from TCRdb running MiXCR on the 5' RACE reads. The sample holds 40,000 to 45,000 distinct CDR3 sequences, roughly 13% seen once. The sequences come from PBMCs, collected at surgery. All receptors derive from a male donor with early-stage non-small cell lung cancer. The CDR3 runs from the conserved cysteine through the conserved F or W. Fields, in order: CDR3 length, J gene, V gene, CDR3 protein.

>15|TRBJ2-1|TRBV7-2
CASSPSGSGYNEQFF
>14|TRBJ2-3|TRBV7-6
CASSPGQGRDTQYF
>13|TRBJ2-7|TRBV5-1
CASSGDIQTEQYF
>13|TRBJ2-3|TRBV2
CASSDSSTDTQYF
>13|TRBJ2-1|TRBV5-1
CASSTSGDNEQFF
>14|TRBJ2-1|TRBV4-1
CASSQEGQNNEQFF
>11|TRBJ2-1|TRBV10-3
CAIMSYNEQFF
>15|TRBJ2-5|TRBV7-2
CASSLAGQGVETQYF
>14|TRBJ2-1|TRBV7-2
CASSGTSGYNEQFF
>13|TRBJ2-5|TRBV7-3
CASSLTNEETQYF
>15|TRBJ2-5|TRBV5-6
CASSLADRAYETQYF
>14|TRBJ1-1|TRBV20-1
CSANPTGSNTEAFF
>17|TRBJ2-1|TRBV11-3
CASSSSDTDLVHNEQFF
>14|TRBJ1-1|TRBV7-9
CASSLATGYTEAFF
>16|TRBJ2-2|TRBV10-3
CAISESWQGNTGELFF
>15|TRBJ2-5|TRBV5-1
CASSLQEPTEETQYF
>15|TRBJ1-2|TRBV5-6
CASVLAGTEFYGYTF